Listed here are 9 T cell receptor beta chains from one sample, sequenced in a study of CD8+CD57+ T cells in acquired aplastic anemia. Template material for TCR beta VDJ and CDR3 profiling consisted of genomic DNA. Using its own MiXCR run on the reads, TCRdb lists one record per CDR3 protein. This sample carries around 140,000 distinct CDR3 sequences, around two fifths of them seen once, and the ten largest clones take 7.5% to 9.5%. Specimen: sorted CD4+, CD8+, or CD8+CD57+ T cells (not recorded which) from PBMCs. Receptors originate from a human donor in good health, serving as a control.

The V and J genes are TRBV18 and TRBJ1-1; D unresolved. The CDR3 is 15 residues long. Germline loops: CDR1 KGHSH, CDR2 LQKENI. V lost 6 bases and J 0 bases, leaving 14 bases between the germline ends. CDR3 nucleotides: TGTGCCAGCTCGCCTACACAGTTTATGAACACTGAAGCTTTCTTT. Its translation is CASSPTQFMNTEAFF.

This clonotype was observed at least ten times. The rearrangement links TRBV5-1 to TRBJ1-2, with 7 bases lining up with TRBD1. There are 13 residues in the CDR3. Germline assignment: CDR1 SGHRS and CDR2 YFSETQ. The trim removed 4 bases at V and 7 bases at J, leaving 7 bases unmatched. In DNA, the CDR3 is TGCGCCAGCAGCCCGACAGGGTCGAGTGGCTACACCTTC. Its translation: CASSPTGSSGYTF.

Only a few counts were recorded for this clonotype. The gene calls are TRBV2 and TRBJ1-2, with a tentative D call TRBD1 (6 bases). Germline V gene lookup returns CDR1 SNHLY and CDR2 FYNNEI. This CDR3 has 14 amino acids. V gave up 10 bases and J gave up 6 bases, with 21 bases separating them. The CDR3 nucleotides read TGTGCCAACCAAGACCAAAGGACAGATGATGGCTACACCTTC. Translating gives CANQDQRTDDGYTF.

This clonotype occurred many times. The chain links TRBV20-1 to TRBJ1-2; 9 bases are shared with TRBD1. The germline V gene encodes CDR1 DFQATT and CDR2 SNEGSKA (reference sequence). The CDR3 contains 14 residues. Trimming cost V 6 bases and J 2 bases; bases outside gene matches: 7. This chain's CDR3 is CSAGTGTYNYGYTF. The CDR3 DNA reads TGCAGTGCGGGGACAGGGACTTACAACTATGGCTACACCTTC.

This chain joins TRBV20-1 and TRBJ2-3, with 15 bases identical to TRBD2. Germline CDR1 DFQATT, CDR2 SNEGSKA (reference sequence). The CDR3 spans 23 residues. The V segment lost 4 bases and the J segment 6 bases; nucleotides outside the gene matches: 29. CDR3 protein: CSANVAGGASGLAGGASWDTQYF. The CDR3 bases are TGCAGTGCTAACGTCGCAGGGGGCGCGTCGGGACTAGCGGGAGGAGCGTCTTGGGATACGCAGTATTTT.

The chain is built from TRBV20-1 and TRBJ2-3; D not resolved. Germline V gene sequence: CDR1 DFQATT, CDR2 SNEGSKA (reference sequence). CDR3 length equals 14 residues. V was trimmed by 0 bases and J by 0 bases, leaving 7 bases between them. The CDR3 DNA sequence: TGCAGTGCTAGAGATAGTACTAGCACAGATACGCAGTATTTT. This encodes CSARDSTSTDTQYF.

The CDR3 DNA is TGTGCCAGCAGTTCGGCAGGCCCCTCAACTAATGAAGCTTTCTTT. Translation: CASSSAGPSTNEAFF. The V call is TRBV6-5, the J call TRBJ1-1; D unresolved. The CDR3 is made up of 15 amino acids. The V end was cut by 4 bases, the J end by 7 bases, with 19 bases between. Germline V gene data show CDR1 as MNHEY and CDR2 as SVGAGI.

In this sample, this clonotype turned up many times. J is TRBJ1-5 and V is TRBV20-1; tentative D call: TRBD1 (6 bases). Trimming took off 6 bases at V and 4 bases at J, with 10 bases between the two ends. CDR1 DFQATT and CDR2 SNEGSKA come from the germline V gene (reference sequence). The CDR3 is made up of 12 amino acids. CDR3 loop: CSAIDRNQPQHF. In nucleotides, the CDR3 is TGCAGTGCCATCGACAGGAATCAGCCCCAGCATTTT.

Turning to this clonotype: The CDR3 does not end in the conserved phenylalanine or tryptophan, so this is likely a read error. The genes are TRBV29-1 and TRBJ2-7, with 7 bases matching TRBD1. Germline V lookup: CDR1 SQVTM, CDR2 ANQGSEA. This CDR3 is 13 amino acids long. With 7 bases clipped from V and 3 bases from J, the junction kept 9 bases outside the gene matches. The CDR3 here is CSATRQGNYEQYY. CDR3 nucleotide sequence: TGCAGCGCGACACGACAGGGAAACTACGAGCAGTACTAC.